The rows below give T cell receptor beta chains drawn from one sample of a study of cytomegalovirus exposure and HLA in healthy donors. The method was immunoSEQ multiplex PCR; TCRdb's version includes in-frame clones alone and lacks a portion of them. Of 40,000 to 45,000 clones in the sample, about 50% were seen once. Sequencing input: PBMCs. The receptors stem from a human donor in good health. CDR3s include the opening cysteine and the closing phenylalanine or tryptophan. The order of the fields is clone size, CDR3 length, J gene, D gene, V gene, CDR3 DNA, CDR3 protein. D genes are given only for firm matches. Size values are once, few and many counts, or a class for expanded clones, and some rows have none.

.,17,TRBJ2-1,TRBD1,TRBV4-1,TGCGCCAGCAGCCAAGGGGACAGTGGTGTAAAGCACAATGAGCAGTTCTTC,CASSQGDSGVKHNEQFF
few,15,TRBJ2-3,.,TRBV6-4,TGTGCCAGCAGTGATACGGGGGGCGTCATTAATACGCAGTATTTT,CASSDTGGVINTQYF
.,13,TRBJ1-5,TRBD1,TRBV29-1,TGCAGCGTTGTTGGACAGGGCAATCAGCCCCAGCATTTT,CSVVGQGNQPQHF
.,15,TRBJ2-4,TRBD1,TRBV19,TGTGCCAGTAGTATAGCCGGGACAGGGGGAAACATTCAGTACTTC,CASSIAGTGGNIQYF
few,16,TRBJ2-1,TRBD1,TRBV18,TGTGCCAGCTCACCACTCCGGGACAGCATTGTCAATGAGCAGTTCTTC,CASSPLRDSIVNEQFF
.,15,TRBJ2-2,TRBD2,TRBV28,TGTGCCAGCAGTCCCCAGACTAGCAATACCGGGGAGCTGTTTTTT,CASSPQTSNTGELFF
.,14,TRBJ1-5,TRBD1,TRBV18,TGTGCCAGCTCACCGACAGGGAACAATCAGCCCCAGCATTTT,CASSPTGNNQPQHF
few,15,TRBJ1-5,.,TRBV5-4,TGCGCCAGCAGCCAAGAAATGGCGGTTGGGCAGCCCCAGCATTTT,CASSQEMAVGQPQHF
.,16,TRBJ1-5,.,TRBV4-3,TGCGCCAGCAGCCAAGATGGCAGGGGCCCCAATCAGCCCCAGCATTTT,CASSQDGRGPNQPQHF
.,17,TRBJ2-7,TRBD2,TRBV9,TGTGCCAGCAGCGTAGGACTAGCGGGGGGAAAGGCCTACGAGCAGTACTTC,CASSVGLAGGKAYEQYF
.,16,TRBJ1-6,.,TRBV7-9,TGTGCCAGCAGCTTAAAAGGGGGCTCCTATAATTCACCCCTCCACTTT,CASSLKGGSYNSPLHF
few,18,TRBJ2-6,TRBD2,TRBV6-1,TGTGCCAGCAGTGAACGGGGGGGCTCTAGCTCTGGGGCCAACGTCCTGACTTTC,CASSERGGSSSGANVLTF
once,15,TRBJ1-5,.,TRBV7-2,TGTGCCAGCAGCTCCCAGGGTCTTTTCGATCAGCCCCAGCATTTT,CASSSQGLFDQPQHF
.,16,TRBJ2-3,TRBD2,TRBV5-4,TGTGCCAGCAGCTTGGGACTAGCGGGAGTAGGGGGTACGCAGTATTTT,CASSLGLAGVGGTQYF
few,15,TRBJ1-2,.,TRBV5-6,TGTGCCAGCAGCCCGCCAGGCTCCTTCCACTATGGCTACACCTTC,CASSPPGSFHYGYTF
.,15,TRBJ2-1,.,TRBV11-3,TGTGCCAGCAGCCCGACTATAAAGCGCTACAATGAGCAGTTCTTC,CASSPTIKRYNEQFF
.,16,TRBJ2-1,.,TRBV18,TGTGCCAGCTCACGATTAGCGGATGTCTCCTACAATGAGCAGTTCTTC,CASSRLADVSYNEQFF
.,15,TRBJ2-6,.,TRBV7-2,TGTGCCAGCAGCTATCAGGGGTCTTGGGCCAACGTCCTGACTTTC,CASSYQGSWANVLTF
.,16,TRBJ2-3,.,TRBV5-1,TGCGCCAGCAGCTTACCGAATAGCAGGGGCACAGATACGCAGTATTTT,CASSLPNSRGTDTQYF
.,15,TRBJ2-2,TRBD1,TRBV9,TGTGCCAGCAGGCGGACAGGGACCATCAACGGGGAGCTGTTTTTT,CASRRTGTINGELFF
.,14,TRBJ1-4,.,TRBV6-5,TGTGCCAGCAGTTACTCGGGCGCAGCGGGGGAACTGTTTTTT,CASSYSGAAGELFF
few,17,TRBJ1-6,.,TRBV7-2,TGTGCCAGCAGCTTAGTGTATGGCCGCCAGGCAGGGTCACCCCTCCACTTT,CASSLVYGRQAGSPLHF
few,16,TRBJ2-7,TRBD1,TRBV4-3,TGCGCCAGCAGCCAAGAGCCGGGACAGGGGGGGTACGAGCAGTACTTC,CASSQEPGQGGYEQYF
.,16,TRBJ1-6,TRBD1,TRBV7-2,TGTGCCAGCAGCCAAGATTCCGGGACAGGGAGTTCACCCCTCCACTTT,CASSQDSGTGSSPLHF
few,13,TRBJ2-7,.,TRBV5-1,TGCGCCAGCAGCTCTGGCAGCTCCTACGAGCAGTACTTC,CASSSGSSYEQYF
.,16,TRBJ2-7,.,TRBV18,TGTGCCAGCTCACCTAGGGCGGACAGCAGCTCCTACGAGCAGTACTTC,CASSPRADSSSYEQYF
.,16,TRBJ2-5,TRBD2,TRBV7-3,TGTGCCAGCAGCTTAACAAGGACTAGAGGCCAAGAGACCCAGTACTTC,CASSLTRTRGQETQYF
.,17,TRBJ2-2,TRBD2,TRBV11-2,TGTGCCAGCAGCTTAACTAGCGGGGGGGAGAACACCGGGGAGCTGTTTTTT,CASSLTSGGENTGELFF
few,15,TRBJ1-2,.,TRBV5-1,TGCGCCAGCAGCTTGTACGGGGATGAGAACTATGGCTACACCTTC,CASSLYGDENYGYTF